What follows are 14 T cell receptor beta chains derived from one specimen sequenced in a study of technical replicates of blood from several donors. Repertoires were generated with immunoSEQ multiplex PCR, while TCRdb's copy carries only in-frame clones and drops some. The repertoire holds roughly 100,000 clones, 95% to 96% seen once, with 0.2% to 0.25% in the top ten. Sample: T cells isolated from PBMCs. Every receptor here comes from a human donor in good health.

The V call is TRBV29-1, the J call TRBJ2-1; 8 bases are a match to TRBD1. Germline CDR1 and CDR2: SQVTM and ANQGSEA. V trimming: 2 bases; J trimming: 4 bases; junction bases outside the gene matches: 7. The CDR3 has 15 amino acids. The CDR3 sequence: CSVEYGQGEYNEQFF. The CDR3 coding sequence is TGCAGCGTTGAATACGGACAGGGAGAGTACAATGAGCAGTTCTTC.

The chain has TRBV19 and TRBJ2-1; TRBD2 matches 14 bases. Looked up from germline, CDR1 is LNHDA and CDR2 is SQIVND (reference sequence). The CDR3 runs 19 residues. Germline trimming cut 6 bases from V and 3 bases from J; bases unmatched to any gene: 13. CDR3 loop: CASSQGHLGLAGGYNEQFF. CDR3 nucleotide sequence: TGTGCCAGTAGCCAGGGACACCTTGGACTAGCGGGAGGCTACAATGAGCAGTTCTTC.

CDR3 nucleotide sequence: TGTGCCAGCAGTTCCTTGGAGGGTGGGGAAAAACTGTTTTTT. Translation: CASSSLEGGEKLFF. The chain couples TRBV6-5 to TRBJ1-4; D is unresolved. The CDR3 is made up of 14 amino acids. Trimming shortened V by 4 bases and J by 8 bases, and 14 bases separated the two germline ends. From germline, CDR1 is MNHEY and CDR2 SVGAGI.

This sequence joins TRBV29-1 and TRBJ2-1; 9 bases are shared with TRBD2. The CDR3 loop spans 14 amino acids. Germline loops: CDR1 SQVTM, CDR2 ANQGSEA. Trimming removed 7 bases from V and 1 base from J; junction bases left unmatched: 5. In DNA form, the CDR3 reads TGCAGCGCCCCTAGCGGGAAATCCTACAATGAGCAGTTCTTC. Residues: CSAPSGKSYNEQFF.

The rearrangement joins TRBV5-4 to TRBJ1-2; tentative D call: TRBD1 (5 bases). Trimming removed 0 bases from V and 4 bases from J, with 13 bases in between. CDR1 and CDR2 from the germline V gene are SGHNT and YYREEE (reference sequence). CDR3 length: 15 amino acids. CDR3 bases: TGTGCCAGCAGCTTGGACAGGACCTTTGTCTATGGCTACACCTTC. Encoded protein: CASSLDRTFVYGYTF.

This chain links TRBV19 with TRBJ2-7; 8 bases agree with TRBD2. Trimming at V came to 7 bases and at J to 0 bases, leaving 14 bases not matched to a gene. The germline V gene has CDR1 LNHDA and CDR2 SQIVND (reference sequence). CDR3 size: 17 residues. CDR3 amino acids: CASTPGAGERGSYEQYF. The DNA for the CDR3 is TGTGCCAGTACCCCAGGAGCGGGAGAGCGGGGCTCCTACGAGCAGTACTTC.

V is TRBV9 and J is TRBJ2-1; TRBD2 aligns across 8 bases. Germline CDR1 is SGDLS and CDR2 is YYNGEE. This CDR3 has 16 amino acids. V was pared by 3 bases and J by 9 bases, with 14 bases of the junction left unmatched. The CDR3 spells CASSATGTRRLGEQFF. CDR3 bases: TGTGCCAGCAGCGCGACCGGGACTAGGCGGTTGGGTGAGCAGTTCTTC.

CDR3 loop: CASSLGDYADTQYF. Written as DNA, the CDR3 is TGTGCCAGCAGCTTGGGGGACTACGCAGATACGCAGTATTTT. The chain has TRBV7-9 and TRBJ2-3; 7 bases are shared with TRBD2. J lost 4 bases, V lost 3 bases, and 4 bases had no gene match. This CDR3 has 14 residues. Per the germline V gene, CDR1 is SEHNR and CDR2 is FQNEAQ (reference sequence). Supplemented by reference TRBV7-9 and TRBJ2-3, the full variable domain reads DTGVSQNPRHKITKRGQNVTFRCDPISEHNRLYWYRQTLGQGPEFLTYFQNEAQLEKSRLLSDRFSAERPKGSFSTLEIQRTEQGDSAMYLCASSLGDYADTQYFGPGTRLTVL.

This clone appeared a few times. The chain uses TRBV2 and TRBJ1-1, with no clear D. V shed 3 bases and J shed 2 bases, with 7 bases lying between them. The CDR3 is 13 residues long. Germline loops: CDR1 SNHLY, CDR2 FYNNEI. The CDR3 loop is CASSDRGNTEAFF. CDR3 nucleotides: TGTGCCAGCAGTGACCGGGGAAACACTGAAGCTTTCTTT. The complete variable domain, with remaining parts taken from reference TRBV2 and TRBJ1-1, reads EPEVTQTPSHQVTQMGQEVILRCVPISNHLYFYWYRQILGQKVEFLVSFYNNEISEKSEIFDDQFSVERPDGSNFTLKIRSTKLEDSAMYFCASSDRGNTEAFFGQGTRLTVV.

The J gene is TRBJ2-7, the V gene TRBV28, with TRBD1 as a possible D gene (5 bases). Germline CDR1 MDHEN, CDR2 SYDVKM. The CDR3 is 12 amino acids. With 8 bases removed from V and 12 bases from J, the gap between germline ends came to 20 bases. The DNA of the CDR3 is TGTGCCAGCCGGTGGGGCGTCCCCTTAGGGTACTTC. This translates into CASRWGVPLGYF.

The chain combines TRBV9 with TRBJ2-7, with D perhaps matching TRBD2 (5 bases). There are 14 residues in the CDR3. V shed 0 bases and J shed 2 bases, with 9 bases lying between them. Germline lookup yields CDR1 SGDLS and CDR2 YYNGEE. DNA of the CDR3: TGTGCCAGCAGCGTAGGAGGGAAACCCTACGAGCAGTACTTC. Translated: CASSVGGKPYEQYF.

J is TRBJ2-2 and V is TRBV19, with 8 bases lining up with TRBD1. CDR1 is LNHDA and CDR2 is SQIVND in the germline V gene (reference sequence). J gave up 8 bases and V 8 bases, and 13 bases lay outside the gene matches. CDR3 length: 15 amino acids. CDR3 sequence: CASWARRGLGGELFF. The CDR3 DNA sequence: TGTGCCAGTTGGGCTCGCAGGGGGCTGGGGGGGGAGCTGTTTTTT.

The V and J genes are TRBV6-5 and TRBJ2-3; possible D gene TRBD2, 5 bases. V was cut by 6 bases and J by 4 bases, with 17 bases left in between. The CDR3 has 15 residues. The V gene's germline CDR1 is MNHEY and CDR2 SVGAGI. Written as DNA, the CDR3 is TGTGCCAGCAGCCCAGATCCGGACTGGCCAGATACGCAGTATTTT. Protein sequence: CASSPDPDWPDTQYF.

The sample holds a few counts of this clone. This chain uses TRBV18 with TRBJ1-1, with 8 bases identical to TRBD1. The V gene end was trimmed by 1 base and the J gene end by 0 bases; junction bases not matched to a gene: 10. From germline, CDR1 is KGHSH and CDR2 LQKENI. This CDR3 is 18 amino acids long. The CDR3 is CASSPLPPRTGLNTEAFF. CDR3 in DNA: TGTGCCAGCTCACCACTCCCACCTCGGACAGGGTTGAACACTGAAGCTTTCTTT.